A selection of T cell receptor beta chains follows, all from one sample in a study of long-term antiretroviral therapy in people with HIV. Produced via immunoSEQ multiplex PCR; TCRdb's table is partial and in-frame only. Of tens of thousands of clones in the sample, 84% were seen once. The specimen was unsorted PBMCs, collected 5.9 years after starting antiretroviral therapy. These receptors all come from a man between 25 and 39 years old with HIV. Each CDR3 is given with its conserved first and last residue. Each record gives: D gene, clone size, J gene, V gene, CDR3 DNA, CDR3 protein. D genes are given only for firm matches. Clone sizes are given selectively: once, few, many, or a class where the clone is expanded.

>.|.|TRBJ2-7|TRBV6-6
TGTGCCAGCAGTTCCTCAGTCTGGGGCCCCTACGAGCAGTACTTC
CASSSSVWGPYEQYF
>.|.|TRBJ2-3|TRBV9
TGTGCCAGCAGCGTAGGAAGTATTAGGGGCGCAGATACGCAGTATTTT
CASSVGSIRGADTQYF
>.|.|TRBJ1-4|TRBV27
TGTGCCAGCAGCCGCCTAGGGATTTCAACTAATGAAAAACTGTTTTTT
CASSRLGISTNEKLFF
>TRBD1|.|TRBJ1-2|TRBV7-2
TGTGCCAGCAGCCCGCGGACAGGGGATAACTATGGCTACACCTTC
CASSPRTGDNYGYTF
>.|.|TRBJ1-6|TRBV6-1
TGTGCCAGCAGTGAAGTACAGGGTGCCCCACCCCTCCACTTT
CASSEVQGAPPLHF
>.|.|TRBJ1-4|TRBV7-9
TGTGCCAGCAGCTTGGACAGTACGGCTAATGAAAAACTGTTTTTT
CASSLDSTANEKLFF
>.|.|TRBJ1-1|TRBV5-6
TGTGCCAGCAGCTTGTGGGGGAACACTGAAGCTTTCTTT
CASSLWGNTEAFF
>.|.|TRBJ2-5|TRBV7-7
TGTGCCAGCAGCTTAAACGGAGGCGGGGAGACCCAGTACTTC
CASSLNGGGETQYF
>TRBD1|.|TRBJ2-7|TRBV7-2
TGTGCCAGCAGCTTCGGACAGGGGTCTTACGAGCAGTACTTC
CASSFGQGSYEQYF
>.|.|TRBJ1-2|TRBV30
TGTGCCTGGAGGGGGGAGGAGAACTATGGCTACACCTTC
CAWRGEENYGYTF
>.|.|TRBJ2-5|TRBV7-9
TGTGCCAGCAGCTTAGAAGGCACAGGACAAGAGACCCAGTACTTC
CASSLEGTGQETQYF
>TRBD1|large|TRBJ1-2|TRBV27
TGTGCCAGCGCTGACCCGGGACAGCACTATGGCTACACCTTC
CASADPGQHYGYTF
>.|.|TRBJ1-5|TRBV5-8
TGTGCCAGCAGCACCCGTTCCAGCATAAATCAGCCCCAGCATTTT
CASSTRSSINQPQHF
>.|.|TRBJ2-7|TRBV7-2
TGTGCCAGCAGCTTGGTCGAAGCCTACGAGCAGTACTTC
CASSLVEAYEQYF
>TRBD2|.|TRBJ2-1|TRBV11-2
TGTGCCAGCAGCTTGGGCGGGAGGGCCCCCAATGAGCAGTTCTTC
CASSLGGRAPNEQFF
>.|.|TRBJ2-7|TRBV5-1
TGCGCCAGCAGCTTAACAACGGCTAGCTCCTACGAGCAGTACTTC
CASSLTTASSYEQYF
>.|.|TRBJ2-7|TRBV10-3
TGTGCCATCAGTGAGTCGACGTACGAGCAGTACTTC
CAISESTYEQYF
>TRBD1|once|TRBJ1-6|TRBV9
TGTGCCAGCAGCAAAGAAGGACAGGGTCGTTCACCCCTCCACTTT
CASSKEGQGRSPLHF
>TRBD1|.|TRBJ1-1|TRBV5-1
TGCGCCAGCAGCTTCAGGACAGGGAATGCCGAAGCTTTCTTT
CASSFRTGNAEAFF
>.|.|TRBJ2-7|TRBV7-2
TGTGCCAGCAGCTTAGTAGGCGTGGACAGCGAGCAGTACTTC
CASSLVGVDSEQYF
>TRBD2|.|TRBJ2-7|TRBV23-1
TGCGCCAGCAGCGGGGGGGGCTCCTACGAGCAGTACTTC
CASSGGGSYEQYF
>.|.|TRBJ2-7|TRBV7-2
TGTGCCAGCAGCTTTTTCGGGGGGCAGAAAGCTTACGAGCAGTACTTC
CASSFFGGQKAYEQYF
>TRBD1|.|TRBJ2-2|TRBV2
TGTGCCAGCAGTGAAGCAAGGACAGGGGTTTCCGGGGAGCTGTTTTTT
CASSEARTGVSGELFF
>.|.|TRBJ1-2|TRBV27
TGTGCCAGCAGTTACTCGGGGTGGGATGGCTACACCTTC
CASSYSGWDGYTF
>TRBD2|few|TRBJ2-1|TRBV15
TGTGCCACCAGCATAGATTCACTAGCGGGGGTGAATGAGCAGTTCTTC
CATSIDSLAGVNEQFF
>TRBD2|.|TRBJ2-3|TRBV6-7
TGTGCCAGCAGTTACTCGACGCGTCGGCCAGCCGGGGGGGGAGATACGCAGTATTTT
CASSYSTRRPAGGGDTQYF
>.|.|TRBJ2-2|TRBV7-3
TGTGCCAGCAGCTTACTAGGGACCGGGGAGCTGTTTTTT
CASSLLGTGELFF